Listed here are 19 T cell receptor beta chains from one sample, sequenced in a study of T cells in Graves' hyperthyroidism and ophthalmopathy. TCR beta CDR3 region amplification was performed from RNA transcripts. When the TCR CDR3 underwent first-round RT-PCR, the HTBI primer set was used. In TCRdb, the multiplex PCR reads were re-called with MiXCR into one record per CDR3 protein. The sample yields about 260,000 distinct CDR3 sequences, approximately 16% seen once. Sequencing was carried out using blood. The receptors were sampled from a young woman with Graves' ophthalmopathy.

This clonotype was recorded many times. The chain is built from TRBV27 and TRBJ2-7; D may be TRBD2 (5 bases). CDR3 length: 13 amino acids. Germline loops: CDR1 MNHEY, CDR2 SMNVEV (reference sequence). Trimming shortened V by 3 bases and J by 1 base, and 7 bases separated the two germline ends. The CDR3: CASSLGRSYEQYF. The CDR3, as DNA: TGTGCCAGCAGTTTGGGGAGATCCTACGAGCAGTACTTC.

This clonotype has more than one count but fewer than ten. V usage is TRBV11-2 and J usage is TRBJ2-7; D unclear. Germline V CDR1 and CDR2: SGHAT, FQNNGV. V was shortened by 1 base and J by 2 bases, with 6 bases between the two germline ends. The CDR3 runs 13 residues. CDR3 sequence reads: CASSLGGPYEQYV. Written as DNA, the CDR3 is TGTGCCAGCAGCTTAGGAGGTCCCTACGAGCAGTACGTC.

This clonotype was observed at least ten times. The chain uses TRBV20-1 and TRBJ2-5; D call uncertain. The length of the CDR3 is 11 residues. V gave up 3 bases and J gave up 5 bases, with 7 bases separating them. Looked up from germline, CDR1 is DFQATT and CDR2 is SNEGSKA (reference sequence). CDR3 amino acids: CSASFWETQYF. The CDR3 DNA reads TGCAGTGCTAGCTTCTGGGAGACCCAGTACTTC.

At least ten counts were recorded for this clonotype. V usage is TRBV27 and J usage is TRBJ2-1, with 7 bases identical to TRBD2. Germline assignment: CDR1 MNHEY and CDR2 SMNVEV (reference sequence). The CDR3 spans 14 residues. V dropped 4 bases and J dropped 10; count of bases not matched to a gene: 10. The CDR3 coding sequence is TGTGCCAGCAGTTCCGAGGCCCTAGCGGAGGAGCAGTTCTTC. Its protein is CASSSEALAEEQFF.

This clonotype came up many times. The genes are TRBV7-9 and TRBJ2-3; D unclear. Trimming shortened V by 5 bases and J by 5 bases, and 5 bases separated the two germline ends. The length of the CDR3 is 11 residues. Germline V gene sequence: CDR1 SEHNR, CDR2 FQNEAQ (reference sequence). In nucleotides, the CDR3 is TGTGCCAGCAGCCAAGGAGATACGCAGTATTTT. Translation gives CASSQGDTQYF.

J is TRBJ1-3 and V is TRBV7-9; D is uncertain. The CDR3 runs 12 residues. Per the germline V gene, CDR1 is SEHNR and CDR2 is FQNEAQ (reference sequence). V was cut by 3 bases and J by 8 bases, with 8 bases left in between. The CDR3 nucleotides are TGTGCCAGCAGCTTTCCGCTGGACACCATATATTTT. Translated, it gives CASSFPLDTIYF.

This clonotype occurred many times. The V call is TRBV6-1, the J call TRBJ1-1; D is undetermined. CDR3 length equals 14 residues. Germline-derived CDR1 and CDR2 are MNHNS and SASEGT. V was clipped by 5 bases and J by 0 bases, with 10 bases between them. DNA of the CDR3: TGTGCCAGCAGTCCCCGAACAGTGAACACTGAAGCTTTCTTT. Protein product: CASSPRTVNTEAFF.

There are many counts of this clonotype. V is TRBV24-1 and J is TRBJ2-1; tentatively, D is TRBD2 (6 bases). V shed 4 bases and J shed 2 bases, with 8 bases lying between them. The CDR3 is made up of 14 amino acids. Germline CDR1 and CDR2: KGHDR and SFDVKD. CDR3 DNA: TGTGCCACCAGTGACAGGACTACCTACAATGAGCAGTTCTTC. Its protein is CATSDRTTYNEQFF.

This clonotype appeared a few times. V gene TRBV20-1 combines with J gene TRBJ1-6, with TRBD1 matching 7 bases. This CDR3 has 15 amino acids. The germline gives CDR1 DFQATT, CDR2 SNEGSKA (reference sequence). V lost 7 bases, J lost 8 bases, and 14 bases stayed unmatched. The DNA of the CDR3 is TGCAGTGTCAGAAAGGGGGCAGGCGGGGATTCACCCCTCCACTTT. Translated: CSVRKGAGGDSPLHF.

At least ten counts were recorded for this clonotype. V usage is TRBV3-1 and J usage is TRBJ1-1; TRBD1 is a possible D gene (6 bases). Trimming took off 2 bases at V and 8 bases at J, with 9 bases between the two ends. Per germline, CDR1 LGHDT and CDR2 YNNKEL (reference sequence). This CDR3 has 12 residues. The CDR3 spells CASSQFQGEAFF. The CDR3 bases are TGTGCCAGCAGCCAATTTCAGGGGGAAGCTTTCTTT.

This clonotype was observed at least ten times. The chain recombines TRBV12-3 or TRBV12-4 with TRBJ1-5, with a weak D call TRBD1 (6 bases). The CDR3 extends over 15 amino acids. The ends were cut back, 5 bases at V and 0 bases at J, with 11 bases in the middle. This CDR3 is CASSGGQLSNQPQHF. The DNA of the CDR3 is TGTGCCAGCAGTGGCGGACAGCTTAGCAATCAGCCCCAGCATTTT.

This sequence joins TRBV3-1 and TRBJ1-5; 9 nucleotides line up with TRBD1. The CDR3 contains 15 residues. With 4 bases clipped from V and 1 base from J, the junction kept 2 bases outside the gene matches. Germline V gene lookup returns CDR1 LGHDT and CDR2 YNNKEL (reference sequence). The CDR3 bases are TGTGCCAGCAGCCGGGACAGGGTGAGCAATCAGCCCCAGCATTTT. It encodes CASSRDRVSNQPQHF.

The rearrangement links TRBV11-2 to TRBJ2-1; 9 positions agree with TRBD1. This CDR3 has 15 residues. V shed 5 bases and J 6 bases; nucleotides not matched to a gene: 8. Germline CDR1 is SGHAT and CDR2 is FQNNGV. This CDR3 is CASSPGKDRGNEQFF. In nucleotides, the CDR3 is TGTGCCAGCAGCCCCGGGAAGGACAGGGGCAATGAGCAGTTCTTC.

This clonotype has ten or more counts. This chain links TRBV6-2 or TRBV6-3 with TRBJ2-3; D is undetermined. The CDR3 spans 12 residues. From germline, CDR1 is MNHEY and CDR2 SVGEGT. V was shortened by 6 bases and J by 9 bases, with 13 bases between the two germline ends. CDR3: CASRAVIGTQYF. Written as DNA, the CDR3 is TGTGCCAGCAGGGCCGTGATCGGGACGCAGTATTTT.

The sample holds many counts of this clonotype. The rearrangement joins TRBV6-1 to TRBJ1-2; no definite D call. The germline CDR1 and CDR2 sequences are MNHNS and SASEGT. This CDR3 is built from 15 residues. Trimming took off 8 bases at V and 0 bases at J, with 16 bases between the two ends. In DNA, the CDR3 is TGTGCCAGCTCGTCCGGCGTTCTAGCTAACTATGGCTACACCTTC. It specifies CASSSGVLANYGYTF.

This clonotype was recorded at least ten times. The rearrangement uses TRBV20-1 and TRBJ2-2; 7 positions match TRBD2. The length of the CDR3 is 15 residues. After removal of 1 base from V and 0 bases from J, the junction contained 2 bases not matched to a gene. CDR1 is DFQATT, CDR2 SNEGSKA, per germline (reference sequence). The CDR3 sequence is CSARVRGSNTGELFF. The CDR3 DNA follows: TGCAGTGCTAGAGTGCGGGGGTCGAACACCGGGGAGCTGTTTTTT.

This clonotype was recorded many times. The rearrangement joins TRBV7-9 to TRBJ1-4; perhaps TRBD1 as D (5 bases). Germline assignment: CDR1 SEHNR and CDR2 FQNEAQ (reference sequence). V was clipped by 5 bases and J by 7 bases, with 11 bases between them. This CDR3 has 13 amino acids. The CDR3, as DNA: TGTGCCAGCAGCCCTGCCGGGGGTGAAAAACTGTTTTTT. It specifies CASSPAGGEKLFF.

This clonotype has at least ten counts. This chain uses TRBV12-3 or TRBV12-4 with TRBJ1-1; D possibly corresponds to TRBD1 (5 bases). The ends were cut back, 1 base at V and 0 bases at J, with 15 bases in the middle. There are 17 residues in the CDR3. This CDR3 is CASSLVSAGWMNTEAFF. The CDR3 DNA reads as TGTGCCAGCAGTTTAGTGTCGGCAGGGTGGATGAACACTGAAGCTTTCTTT.

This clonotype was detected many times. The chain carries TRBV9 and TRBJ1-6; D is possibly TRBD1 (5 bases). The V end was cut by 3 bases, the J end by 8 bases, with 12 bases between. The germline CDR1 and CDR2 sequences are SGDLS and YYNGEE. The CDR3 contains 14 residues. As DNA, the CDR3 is TGTGCCAGCAGCGGAGGGGCCGACGATTCACCCCTCCACTTT. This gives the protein CASSGGADDSPLHF.